The 24 T cell receptor beta chains reported below all come from one sample, sequenced in a study of T cells in narcolepsy. Repertoires were generated with immunoSEQ multiplex PCR, while TCRdb's copy carries only in-frame clones and drops some. The top ten clones hold 3% to 3.5% of a sample with approximately 28,000 clones, around three quarters of them seen once. The sample consisted of CD45RA- memory CD4+ T cells from PBMCs. Receptors were obtained from a human donor with narcolepsy.

The CDR3 DNA sequence: TGTGCCAGCAGCGACTCGGACAGGGGTGGCTACACCTTC. This encodes CASSDSDRGGYTF. V gene TRBV5-6 combines with J gene TRBJ1-2, with 9 nucleotides matching TRBD1. The junction had 5 bases not matched to a gene; V was cut back by 4 bases and J by 7 bases. This CDR3 comprises 13 residues. In germline, CDR1 is SGHDT, CDR2 YYEEEE.

This rearrangement joins TRBV9 to TRBJ1-2; D perhaps matches TRBD1 (6 bases). Germline V gene lookup returns CDR1 SGDLS and CDR2 YYNGEE. This CDR3 has 15 residues. The V end was cut by 1 base, the J end by 0 bases, with 10 bases between. The CDR3 region has the DNA TGTGCCAGCAGCGTACTCACAGGGTCTAACTATGGCTACACCTTC. Protein sequence: CASSVLTGSNYGYTF.

The chain recombines TRBV5-1 with TRBJ2-5; 9 nucleotides align to TRBD2. Germline CDR1 and CDR2: SGHRS and YFSETQ. The CDR3 spans 14 residues. Trimming cost V 4 bases and J 3 bases; bases outside gene matches: 4. CDR3 sequence reads: CASSLRTSEETQYF. CDR3 in DNA: TGCGCCAGCAGCCTCAGGACTAGCGAAGAGACCCAGTACTTC.

This rearrangement joins TRBV5-4 to TRBJ1-6, with D perhaps TRBD1 (6 bases). Trimming removed 4 bases at V and 9 bases at J, with 11 bases between. Germline V gene lookup returns CDR1 SGHNT and CDR2 YYREEE (reference sequence). The CDR3 is made up of 13 amino acids. The CDR3 region has the DNA TGTGCCAGCAGCCGGGACAAGGGTTCACCCCTCCACTTT. The encoded protein is CASSRDKGSPLHF.

This clone was counted a single time. The chain joins TRBV11-2 to TRBJ1-6; D not resolved. The germline V gene has CDR1 SGHAT and CDR2 FQNNGV. CDR3 length: 13 amino acids. V gave up 1 base and J gave up 10 bases, with 8 bases separating them. The CDR3 DNA is TGTGCCAGCAGCTTAGGGCAGGTCTCACCCCTCCACTTT. It specifies CASSLGQVSPLHF.

This chain connects TRBV11-3 to TRBJ2-3, with no clear D. The germline V gene has CDR1 SGHNT and CDR2 YENEEA. The CDR3 is 15 residues long. The V end was cut by 7 bases, the J end by 0 bases, with 14 bases between. CDR3 sequence reads: CASTPVGFSTDTQYF. In DNA, the CDR3 is TGTGCCAGCACCCCTGTGGGGTTCAGCACAGATACGCAGTATTTT.

The chain links TRBV9 to TRBJ2-3; TRBD2 is a possible D gene (6 bases). The V and J ends lost 7 bases and 0 bases respectively, with 12 bases between them. CDR1 is SGDLS and CDR2 is YYNGEE in the germline V gene. This CDR3 has 14 residues. The CDR3 sequence: CASGVGGSTDTQYF. The DNA of the CDR3 is TGTGCCAGCGGGGTGGGGGGAAGCACAGATACGCAGTATTTT.

The chain uses TRBV7-8 and TRBJ2-2, with 9 bases identical to TRBD1. V lost 1 base to trimming and J lost 6 bases; unmatched junction nucleotides: 9. The CDR3 is 17 amino acids. Germline V gives CDR1 SGHVS, CDR2 FQNEAQ. The CDR3 protein is CASSLVRQGVGAGELFF. The CDR3 DNA follows: TGTGCCAGCAGCTTAGTTCGACAGGGGGTTGGAGCCGGGGAGCTGTTTTTT.

This CDR3 is CASSILSGAKNIQYF. The CDR3 coding sequence is TGTGCCAGTAGTATCCTATCAGGGGCCAAAAACATTCAGTACTTC. The chain couples TRBV19 to TRBJ2-4, with D possibly TRBD1 on 5 matching bases. V was cut by 3 bases and J by 1 base, with 10 bases left in between. This CDR3 is 15 amino acids long. Germline assignment: CDR1 LNHDA and CDR2 SQIVND (reference sequence).

This clone has only a few counts. V usage is TRBV5-6 and J usage is TRBJ1-5; D may be TRBD1 (6 bases). Germline CDR1 is SGHDT and CDR2 is YYEEEE. V lost 4 bases to trimming and J lost 5 bases, with 19 bases between them. The CDR3 runs 16 residues. This CDR3 reads CASSLKPSGAHQPQHF. The CDR3 coding sequence is TGTGCCAGCAGCCTGAAACCCTCAGGGGCGCATCAGCCCCAGCATTTT.

The chain has TRBV27 and TRBJ2-1, with 7 bases identical to TRBD1. Germline CDR1 MNHEY, CDR2 SMNVEV (reference sequence). The length of the CDR3 is 15 residues. Trimming at V came to 7 bases and at J to 7 bases, leaving 13 bases not matched to a gene. CDR3: CASTIRQGRLNEQFF. The DNA for the CDR3 is TGTGCCAGCACTATCCGACAGGGTCGGTTAAATGAGCAGTTCTTC.

This sequence joins TRBV7-2 and TRBJ2-2, with TRBD1 identical over 7 bases. This CDR3 region has 15 residues. Germline V gives CDR1 SGHTA, CDR2 FQGNSA. V gave up 5 bases and J gave up 5 bases; unmatched junction bases: 8. The CDR3 region is CASSQTRQGTGELFF. For the CDR3, the DNA is TGTGCCAGCAGCCAAACCCGACAGGGAACCGGGGAGCTGTTTTTT. Full variable domain (rest looked up from reference TRBV7-2 and TRBJ2-2): GAGVSQSPSNKVTEKGKDVELRCDPISGHTALYWYRQSLGQGLEFLIYFQGNSAPDKSGLPSDRFSAERTGGSVSTLTIQRTQQEDSAVYLCASSQTRQGTGELFFGEGSRLTVL.

This clone was counted a few times. This chain joins TRBV5-6 and TRBJ2-7; D gene ambiguous. Germline CDR1 is SGHDT and CDR2 is YYEEEE. There are 14 residues in the CDR3. Trimming took 0 bases from V and 2 from J, leaving 9 bases between them. The DNA for the CDR3 is TGTGCCAGCAGCTTGGCCGAACGGACCTACGAGCAGTACTTC. Translating gives CASSLAERTYEQYF. Full variable domain (missing parts from reference TRBV5-6 and TRBJ2-7): DAGVTQSPTHLIKTRGQQVTLRCSPKSGHDTVSWYQQALGQGPQFIFQYYEEEERQRGNFPDRFSGHQFPNYSSELNVNALLLGDSALYLCASSLAERTYEQYFGPGTRLTVT.

This clone was observed a single time. This rearrangement joins TRBV5-1 to TRBJ2-7; D remains ambiguous. Trimming removed 0 bases from V and 7 bases from J, with 17 bases in between. Germline V gene lookup returns CDR1 SGHRS and CDR2 YFSETQ. The length of the CDR3 is 15 residues. The CDR3 loop is CASSLGMGSGEEQYF. The CDR3 region has the DNA TGCGCCAGCAGCTTGGGGATGGGATCCGGTGAAGAGCAGTACTTC.

The CDR3 DNA reads as TGTGCCAGCAGCCAAGTAGGCGGGGCCACATGGGAGACCCAGTACTTC. This codes for CASSQVGGATWETQYF. The genes are TRBV14 and TRBJ2-5; TRBD2 is a possible D gene (6 bases). V lost 1 base and J lost 5, with 17 bases in between. CDR1 is SGHDN and CDR2 is FVKESK in the germline V gene. The CDR3 is made up of 16 amino acids.

V and J are TRBV5-1 and TRBJ2-5; D might be TRBD2 (7 bases). Germline CDR1 reads SGHRS; CDR2 reads YFSETQ. This CDR3 has 16 amino acids. Trimming stripped 0 bases from V and 3 bases from J, with 15 bases between. The CDR3 spells CASSLVAGAPEETQYF. Written as DNA, the CDR3 is TGCGCCAGCAGCTTGGTGGCGGGGGCCCCGGAAGAGACCCAGTACTTC. Full variable domain (rest looked up from reference TRBV5-1 and TRBJ2-5): KAGVTQTPRYLIKTRGQQVTLSCSPISGHRSVSWYQQTPGQGLQFLFEYFSETQRNKGNFPGRFSGRQFSNSRSEMNVSTLELGDSALYLCASSLVAGAPEETQYFGPGTRLLVL.

Only a few counts were recorded for this clone. The genes are TRBV11-2 and TRBJ1-2, with D tentatively TRBD1 (5 bases). V gave up 1 base and J gave up 7 bases, with 13 bases separating them. The CDR3 loop spans 14 amino acids. The V gene's germline CDR1 is SGHAT and CDR2 FQNNGV. The CDR3 DNA sequence: TGTGCCAGCAGCTTAGTGGGCAGGGTCCGTGGCTACACCTTC. It encodes CASSLVGRVRGYTF.

The V call is TRBV6-1, the J call TRBJ2-7; tentatively, D is TRBD1 (6 bases). Trimming left V 0 bases short and J 2 bases short, with 14 bases between. Germline CDR1 reads MNHNS; CDR2 reads SASEGT. The length of the CDR3 is 16 residues. In nucleotides, the CDR3 is TGTGCCAGCAGTGAAGCATCCAGGGGTTTCGCCTACGAGCAGTACTTC. Encoded protein: CASSEASRGFAYEQYF.

CDR3 sequence: CASSLRSGGRRTYNSPLHF. The CDR3, as DNA: TGTGCCAGCAGCTTGAGGAGTGGGGGGAGGCGGACCTATAATTCACCCCTCCACTTT. V usage is TRBV5-4 and J usage is TRBJ1-6; a weak D match, TRBD1 (5 bases). Per germline, CDR1 SGHNT and CDR2 YYREEE (reference sequence). The CDR3 sequence is 19 residues long. Between the trimmed V and J ends, which lost 1 base and 2 bases, there was a span of 19 bases.

The chain recombines TRBV6-1 with TRBJ2-5; 11 bases agree with TRBD2. CDR1 is MNHNS and CDR2 is SASEGT in the germline V gene. V was pared by 5 bases and J by 5 bases, with 7 bases of the junction left unmatched. This CDR3 spans 15 amino acids. The CDR3 region is CASSNSGGAFETQYF. CDR3 in DNA: TGTGCCAGCAGTAATAGCGGGGGGGCTTTCGAGACCCAGTACTTC.

The J gene is TRBJ2-3, the V gene TRBV20-1; TRBD2 matches 7 bases. CDR1 and CDR2 from the germline V gene are DFQATT and SNEGSKA (reference sequence). The V segment lost 6 bases and the J segment 5 bases; nucleotides outside the gene matches: 2. The CDR3 is 11 amino acids. This chain's CDR3 is CSAAGVDTQYF. CDR3 sequence (DNA): TGCAGTGCCGCGGGGGTAGATACGCAGTATTTT.

The chain uses TRBV5-4 and TRBJ2-3; the D gene could be TRBD1 or TRBD2 (5 bases each). From germline, CDR1 is SGHNT and CDR2 YYREEE (reference sequence). The V end was cut by 4 bases, the J end by 2 bases, with 17 bases between. The CDR3 extends over 16 amino acids. The CDR3 loop reads CASSQEAGSLTDTQYF. The CDR3 DNA sequence: TGTGCCAGCAGCCAAGAGGCAGGGAGCCTCACAGATACGCAGTATTTT.

J is TRBJ2-3 and V is TRBV19, with TRBD2 as a possible D gene (6 bases). Germline values: CDR1 LNHDA, CDR2 SQIVND (reference sequence). V dropped 4 bases and J dropped 1 base, with 12 bases sitting between them. The CDR3 loop spans 15 amino acids. CDR3 in amino acids: CASSSPTGGTDTQYF. The CDR3 DNA reads TGTGCCAGTAGTAGTCCGACGGGGGGCACAGATACGCAGTATTTT.

The rearrangement uses TRBV10-3 and TRBJ2-5; 7 nucleotides line up with TRBD1. The CDR3 spans 15 residues. Germline assignment: CDR1 ENHRY and CDR2 SYGVKD. Trimming at V came to 6 bases and at J to 4 bases, leaving 11 bases not matched to a gene. The DNA for the CDR3 is TGTGCCATCAGCCTCGGACAGGACCTCGTAGAGACCCAGTACTTC. Protein: CAISLGQDLVETQYF.